This T cell receptor (beta chain) appears in the sequencing data of a study of tumor-infiltrating lymphocytes in primary liver carcinoma. General study points: Only about 8-24% of top clones showed up in all five tumor regions. Tumor region pairs shared more overlap than did tumor-adjacent and tumor-blood pairs.

Worth noting for this clonotype: Its antigen is not known. One end of the junction varies from germline; a read error may be responsible.

This CDR3 contains 17 residues. The V gene's germline CDR1 is MDHEN and CDR2 SYDVKM. With 500 to 650 ng total RNA as template and a constant-region primer, TCR beta cDNA was made. Nested multiplex PCR, run for three rounds with slightly modified ARM-PCR, yielded TCR beta libraries. Amplification in the first two PCR rounds was performed using TRBV1-TRBV30 forward primers and a C-beta reverse primer for approximately 10 cycles each. TCRdb called the multiplex PCR reads again in MiXCR, with one record for every CDR3 protein. The data contain about 210,000 distinct CDR3 sequences, around 81% of them singletons. The source material, about 17-31 mg of unsorted bulk tissue, was used to co-extract RNA and DNA.

The chain couples TRBV28 to TRBJ2-6; the D gene is possibly TRBD1 (6 bases). Sequences were obtained from tumor tissue from primary liver carcinoma. The receptor was isolated from a man aged 40-55 years with primary liver carcinoma and hepatitis B virus infection. Written as DNA, the CDR3 is TGTGCCAGCAGCCGTTCTTTGGGGGCCGCTGGGGCCAACGTACTGACTTTC. Its protein is CASSRSLGAAGANVLTF.